This TCR beta chain was retrieved from a study of T cell responses to AZD1222 COVID-19 vaccine. Findings and limits, study-wide: Regions 160-218 and 743-854 dominated among vaccine-associated CD4 TCRs spanning spike. Repertoire sampling happened only post peak T cell response. Seropositive status at baseline applied to only 5 to 7 AZD1222 recipients.

TCRdb keeps only in-frame clones here, not all; method: immunoSEQ multiplex PCR. The sample has about 120,000 clones; around nine tenths are singletons. As to this clone: Its target is not known.

Germline V gene sequence: CDR1 SGDLS, CDR2 YYNGEE. Trimming took 0 bases from V and 3 from J, leaving 10 bases between them. This CDR3 is built from 15 residues. This sequence was found in an adult in good health. The starting material was peripheral blood, obtained on day 0 of AZD1222 vaccination. The chain has TRBV9 and TRBJ1-5; D might be TRBD1 (6 bases). CDR3 region: CASSVGGQINQPQHF. In DNA form, the CDR3 reads TGTGCCAGCAGCGTAGGCGGACAGATCAATCAGCCCCAGCATTTT. Drawing the rest from reference TRBV9 and TRBJ1-5, the complete variable domain is DSGVTQTPKHLITATGQRVTLRCSPRSGDLSVYWYQQSLDQGLQFLIQYYNGEERAKGNILERFSAQQFPDLHSELNLSSLELGDSALYFCASSVGGQINQPQHFGDGTRLSIL.